This TCR beta chain was sequenced during a study of blood T cell repertoires in COVID-19 (TCRdb year 2020). The study in broad terms: Samples covering the acute and convalescent phases of COVID-19 were provided by collaborators in the United States, Italy and Spain. The material from the prospective study consisted of cDNA or gDNA derived from T cells, B-cell-depleted T cells, or PBMCs. The dataset comprised deeply sampled blood TCRbeta repertoires from subjects exposed to, actively infected with, or recovered from COVID-19. A freely available public database, intended as a resource for researchers studying the immune response to SARS-CoV-2, is where the repertoires were released. Samples came from the ongoing ImmuneRACE study (first 160 participants) plus 1,254 subjects from 6 global collaborators. Sample metadata almost always included a de-identified subject ID, COVID-19 status, age in years and sex. HLA class I and class II types, where available, came from metadata supplied by the sample provider rather than from assay-based typing.

The CDR3 contains 14 residues, cysteine and phenylalanine counted. Here the CDR3 DNA is all that survives: 42 bases in frame from base 1. V and J are truncated by 5 bases and 0 bases respectively, leaving an intervening sequence of 11 bases. CDR1 and CDR2, looked up from the germline V gene, are SGHTA and FQGNSA. This clone was counted once. It lacks a known antigen. No per-base quality is available; no much larger clone lies one base away. TCRbeta CDR3 regions were amplified from genomic DNA by means of the immunoSEQ Assay, a bias-controlled multiplex PCR. The study's own analysis went as follows. Within the assay, amplification of reference gene primers was used to estimate how many nucleated cells each sample contained. To quantify the absolute abundance of each unique TCRbeta CDR3 rearrangement, sequence reads were collapsed and filtered. For each sample, productive Simpson clonality was calculated by taking the square root of Simpson's diversity index across productive rearrangements. TCRdb's version of the immuneACCESS table is confined to in-frame rearrangements and falls short of the full clone set. An unresolved V gene accounts for under half of the shortfall where checked; the remainder is of unknown origin. V, J and clone size were drawn from that table, and D and trimming were deduced from the DNA. The sample records about 410,000 clones, around 89% of which are singletons. The top ten constitute 1.5% to 1.8% of the sample.

At one collaborating source in Seattle, patients were enrolled during active infection and were followed longitudinally through the course of disease. Each collaborating institution followed its own protocols to collect whole blood in K2EDTA tubes. For TCRbeta analysis, collaborators shipped samples as frozen whole blood, isolated PBMCs, or DNA extracted from either of those sample types. Points the paper makes about the study in general: How much clinical and demographic metadata was included differed by source and by participant, and the metadata was provided uncurated.

The receptor's source is a woman aged 40 to 50 with COVID-19, enrolled during active disease. Rearrangement joined TRBV7-2 to TRBJ2-7; there is no confident call for the D gene. Sequences were obtained from peripheral blood. The CDR3 corresponds to CASSPPSVSYEQYF. The sequence in DNA is TGTGCCAGCAGCCCTCCGTCAGTCTCCTACGAGCAGTACTTC.